A selection of T cell receptor beta chains follows, all from one sample in a study of shared clonotypes between healthy human individuals. Repertoires were generated with immunoSEQ multiplex PCR, while TCRdb's copy carries only in-frame clones and drops some. The data contain around 2.1 million clones, about 92% of them singletons. Sequences were obtained from naive CD8+ T cells from PBMCs. These receptors came from a man aged 18 to 30 in good health. Some clones in this sample may be carry-over from other donors' samples. The CDR3 runs from the conserved cysteine through the conserved F or W. D genes are given only for firm matches. A clone size is listed for some rows: how often the clone was seen (once, few, many), or a class if it is expanded.

V gene	J gene	clone size	D gene	CDR3 DNA	CDR3 protein
TRBV6-5	TRBJ2-7	NA	NA	TGTGCCAGCAGCCTCGGACCCGGGACAACCTACGAGCAGTACTTC	CASSLGPGTTYEQYF
TRBV28	TRBJ2-3	NA	NA	TGTGCCAGCAGCCCCGCTGTGGGGGCAGATACGCAGTATTTT	CASSPAVGADTQYF
TRBV7-9	TRBJ1-1	NA	TRBD1	TGTGCCAGCAGCCCCGACAGGGGCTCGGCTTTCTTT	CASSPDRGSAFF
TRBV7-9	TRBJ2-7	NA	TRBD1	TGTGCCAGCAGCCGCCGGGACAGGGAATACGAGCAGTACTTC	CASSRRDREYEQYF
TRBV30	TRBJ2-1	NA	NA	TGTGCCTGGAGTGTAGGTTTAGAGCAGTTCTTC	CAWSVGLEQFF
TRBV5-1	TRBJ2-7	NA	TRBD1	TGCGCCAGCAGCCTACACCGGGACAGGGATGTTAGGGCTACCTACGAGCAGTACTTC	CASSLHRDRDVRATYEQYF
TRBV27	TRBJ2-5	NA	NA	TGTGCCAGCAGTCTAACTAGAGCCCAAGAGACCCAGTACTTC	CASSLTRAQETQYF
TRBV19	TRBJ1-5	NA	NA	TGTGCCAGTAGTCCCGACCCATCTCAGCCCCAGCATTTT	CASSPDPSQPQHF
TRBV19	TRBJ2-7	NA	TRBD2	TGTGCCAGTAGCTTAGCGGGAGCGTTGCTCTACGAGCAGTACTTC	CASSLAGALLYEQYF
TRBV4-1	TRBJ2-7	NA	TRBD1	TGCGCCAGCAGCCAAGATACTGAGACAGGGAACTCCTACGAGCAGTACTTC	CASSQDTETGNSYEQYF
TRBV7-9	TRBJ2-1	NA	NA	TGTGCCAGCAGCTCCCAAGGGTCATACAATGAGCAGTTCTTC	CASSSQGSYNEQFF
TRBV10-3	TRBJ2-7	once	TRBD1	TGTGCCATCAGTGAGTCGCGGACAGGCTTCTCCTACGAGCAGTACTTC	CAISESRTGFSYEQYF
TRBV11-2	TRBJ2-1	NA	NA	TGTGCCAGCAGCTTATCGGGAGAGCAGTTCTTC	CASSLSGEQFF
TRBV7-6	TRBJ1-1	NA	NA	TGTGCCAGCAGCTTAGTAAAGGGAGACGGGAAAAACACTGAAGCTTTCTTT	CASSLVKGDGKNTEAFF
TRBV10-3	TRBJ2-7	NA	TRBD1	TGTGCCATCAGTGAGCCAGAACAGGGGAGCTCCTACGAGCAGTACTTC	CAISEPEQGSSYEQYF
TRBV6-5	TRBJ2-7	NA	NA	TGTGCCAGCTCCGGGGGCACTACCTACGAGCAGTACTTC	CASSGGTTYEQYF
TRBV11-2	TRBJ2-7	once	NA	TGTGCCAGCAGCTATACCCAAACACGGACCTACGAGCAGTACTTC	CASSYTQTRTYEQYF
TRBV28	TRBJ2-1	NA	NA	TGTGCCAGCAGTTTTGGTGGGGGTGAGCAGTTCTTC	CASSFGGGEQFF
TRBV7-9	TRBJ2-1	NA	NA	TGTGCCAGCAGCTTAGGAAACGATGAGCAGTTCTTC	CASSLGNDEQFF
TRBV28	TRBJ2-4	NA	TRBD2	TGTGCCAGCAGTTCTCCCTGGGAGGGAGCCAAAAACATTCAGTACTTC	CASSSPWEGAKNIQYF
TRBV7-9	TRBJ2-7	NA	NA	TGTGCCAGCAGCCCGCCATTCAGCGGATCATTCTACGAGCAGTACTTC	CASSPPFSGSFYEQYF
TRBV5-8	TRBJ2-7	once	NA	TGTGCCAGCAGCCCGGGGAGCCCTCGGGAGCAGTACTTC	CASSPGSPREQYF
TRBV7-9	TRBJ2-1	once	TRBD2	TGTGCCAGCAGCTTACGGCTAGCGGGAGGGAGTGAGCAGTTCTTC	CASSLRLAGGSEQFF
TRBV7-2	TRBJ2-1	NA	NA	TGTGCCAGCAGCTTAGGATTTTACAATGAGCAGTTCTTC	CASSLGFYNEQFF
TRBV7-9	TRBJ2-7	NA	TRBD2	TGTGCCAGCAGCGGGGGTCGGGCGGGAGAGCTTTTGCGGTACGAGCAGTACTTC	CASSGGRAGELLRYEQYF
TRBV7-6	TRBJ2-5	NA	TRBD2	TGTGCCAGCGGGGAGGGCCGTTGGGAGACCCAGTACTTC	CASGEGRWETQYF
TRBV15	TRBJ2-6	NA	NA	TGTGCCACCAGCGAACCGGGACCTCTTCCTGGGGCCAACGTCCTGACTTTC	CATSEPGPLPGANVLTF
TRBV28	TRBJ2-3	NA	TRBD2	TGTGCCAGCAGTTTATTTGGGGGAGGGACTGGATACACAGATACGCAGTATTTT	CASSLFGGGTGYTDTQYF
TRBV28	TRBJ1-4	NA	NA	TGTGCCAGCACCGGATGGGTCACTAATGAAAAACTGTTTTTT	CASTGWVTNEKLFF
TRBV25-1	TRBJ2-7	NA	NA	TGTGCCAGCAGTCAGGCAGGAACAAACTACGAGCAGTACTTC	CASSQAGTNYEQYF
TRBV7-7	TRBJ2-5	NA	NA	TGTGCCAGCAGCTTACAGTTCCAAGAGACCCAGTACTTC	CASSLQFQETQYF
TRBV5-8	TRBJ2-7	NA	NA	TGTGCCAGCAGCTTAGGGCCTCTCCGGGGGGAGCAGTACTTC	CASSLGPLRGEQYF
TRBV30	TRBJ2-7	few	TRBD2	TGTGCCTGGAGACCACCGGGACTAGCGGGTTACGAGCAGTACTTC	CAWRPPGLAGYEQYF
TRBV2	TRBJ2-7	NA	TRBD2	TGTGCCAGCAGCCAATCGTTGGGACTAGCGACCTACGAGCAGTACTTC	CASSQSLGLATYEQYF
TRBV7-8	TRBJ2-2	NA	NA	TGTGCCAGCAGCTTACTACAGGGAACGAACACCGGGGAGCTGTTTTTT	CASSLLQGTNTGELFF
TRBV28	TRBJ2-5	NA	TRBD2	TGTGCCAGCAGTTCCTCACTAGCGGGGGAAGAGACCCAGTACTTC	CASSSSLAGEETQYF
TRBV6-6	TRBJ2-7	NA	NA	TGTGCCAGCAGTTACCGAACAGGGTCCGGGGCCGAGCAGTACTTC	CASSYRTGSGAEQYF
TRBV27	TRBJ1-2	NA	NA	TGTGCCAGCAGTCTGGGACGAACCTATGGCTACACCTTC	CASSLGRTYGYTF
TRBV6-1	TRBJ2-7	NA	NA	TGTGCCAGCAGTGATTTCCAGGGGTCCTACGAGCAGTACTTC	CASSDFQGSYEQYF
TRBV11-2	TRBJ1-2	NA	NA	TGTGCCAGCAGCTCGTCAGGGGTCGACTATGGCTACACCTTC	CASSSSGVDYGYTF